What follows are 26 T cell receptor beta chains derived from one specimen sequenced in a study of glioma-infiltrating T cells after dendritic cell vaccination. The data were produced by immunoSEQ multiplex PCR, yet TCRdb's version contains in-frame clones alone and is incomplete. The top ten clones hold around 9.6% of a sample with 60,000 to 70,000 clones, around four fifths of them seen once. The material sequenced was blood, taken before dendritic cell vaccination. These receptors were obtained from a human donor with glioblastoma.

The chain links TRBV7-9 to TRBJ2-3, with 7 bases fitting TRBD2. There are 15 residues in the CDR3. Per the germline V gene, CDR1 is SEHNR and CDR2 is FQNEAQ (reference sequence). J was trimmed by 2 bases and V by 5 bases; bases with no gene match: 7. For the CDR3, the DNA is TGTGCCAGCAGCCATCTAGCGGCCCACACAGATACGCAGTATTTT. Translation: CASSHLAAHTDTQYF. Using reference TRBV7-9 and TRBJ2-3 for the parts outside the CDR3, the full variable domain is DTGVSQNPRHKITKRGQNVTFRCDPISEHNRLYWYRQTLGQGPEFLTYFQNEAQLEKSRLLSDRFSAERPKGSFSTLEIQRTEQGDSAMYLCASSHLAAHTDTQYFGPGTRLTVL.

The V and J genes are TRBV6-5 and TRBJ2-5; D gene ambiguous. The J call could be wrong; TRBJ2-7 is a better fit for the DNA end. This CDR3 is 11 amino acids long. Germline V gives CDR1 MNHEY, CDR2 SVGAGI. Here the CDR3 DNA reads TGTGCCAGCAGTTACCTCAACGAGCAGTACTTC. Translated: CASSYLNEQYF.

The genes are TRBV20-1 and TRBJ2-3; D is perhaps TRBD2 (5 bases). The CDR3 loop spans 10 amino acids. Germline V gives CDR1 DFQATT, CDR2 SNEGSKA (reference sequence). V was cut by 1 base and J by 11 bases, with 7 bases left in between. CDR3 in amino acids: CSARAEGQYF. In DNA form, the CDR3 reads TGCAGTGCTAGAGCCGAGGGGCAGTATTTT.

This clone was counted once. The rearrangement uses TRBV5-4 and TRBJ2-3; the match to TRBD2 covers 10 bases. V trimming: 0 bases; J trimming: 7 bases; junction bases outside the gene matches: 2. Germline V gene data show CDR1 as SGHNT and CDR2 as YYREEE (reference sequence). The CDR3 length is 14 residues. Here the CDR3 reads CASSLERGGNTQYF. DNA for the CDR3: TGTGCCAGCAGCTTGGAGCGGGGGGGAAATACGCAGTATTTT.

The table lists this clone with a few counts. The V call is TRBV4-2, the J call TRBJ2-7, with D possibly being TRBD1 (5 bases). Looked up from germline, CDR1 is LGHNA and CDR2 is YNFKEQ. The V gene lost 0 bases and the J gene lost 4 bases, with 7 bases spanning the gap. The CDR3 spans 13 residues. This chain's CDR3 is CASSQDRGYEQYF. The CDR3 coding sequence is TGTGCCAGCAGCCAAGATAGGGGTTACGAGCAGTACTTC.

This chain uses TRBV6-5 with TRBJ2-7, with TRBD1 identical over 7 bases. Germline lookup yields CDR1 MNHEY and CDR2 SVGAGI. Unmatched junction bases numbered 2, after V lost 5 bases and J lost 1 base. The CDR3 sequence is 13 residues long. The CDR3 DNA is TGTGCCAGCAGTACGACAGGGTCCTACGAGCAGTACTTC. Its translation: CASSTTGSYEQYF.

In this sample, this clone turned up a few times. CDR3 protein: CAWTGHSSYNEQFF. CDR3 nucleotide sequence: TGTGCCTGGACGGGACATAGCTCCTACAATGAGCAGTTCTTC. The chain is built from TRBV30 and TRBJ2-1; D is perhaps TRBD1 (6 bases). V was cut by 4 bases and J by 0 bases, with 10 bases left in between. Per germline, CDR1 GTSNPN and CDR2 SVGIG (reference sequence). CDR3 length: 14 amino acids. Together with reference TRBV30 and TRBJ2-1, the CDR3 gives the full variable domain: SQTIHQWPATLVQPVGSPLSLECTVEGTSNPNLYWYRQAAGRGLQLLFYSVGIGQISSEVPQNLSASRPQDRQFILSSKKLLLSDSGFYLCAWTGHSSYNEQFFGPGTRLTVL.

The chain uses TRBV10-3 and TRBJ2-5, with TRBD1 matching over 9 bases. V lost 10 bases and J lost 2; bases outside the gene matches: 8. The CDR3 contains 14 residues. Germline CDR1 reads ENHRY; CDR2 reads SYGVKD. CDR3 residues: CATSPGQGQETQYF. The CDR3 DNA reads as TGTGCCACCTCTCCGGGACAGGGACAAGAGACCCAGTACTTC.

This sequence joins TRBV6-1 and TRBJ2-7; 7 nucleotides agree with TRBD1. Germline-derived CDR1 and CDR2 are MNHNS and SASEGT. The J segment lost 2 bases and the V segment lost 2 bases, leaving 9 bases of the junction unmatched. The CDR3 sequence is 16 residues long. CDR3 region: CASSEPIYQGAYEQYF. DNA of the CDR3: TGTGCCAGCAGTGAACCGATTTATCAGGGGGCCTACGAGCAGTACTTC.

This chain connects TRBV28 to TRBJ1-1, with 9 bases lining up with TRBD1. In germline, CDR1 is MDHEN, CDR2 SYDVKM. The CDR3 extends over 18 amino acids. With 3 bases clipped from V and 3 bases from J, the junction kept 14 bases outside the gene matches. CDR3 DNA: TGTGCCAGCAGTTTGTTAACCGGGACAGGGATTGGTGACACTGAAGCTTTCTTT. This sequence encodes CASSLLTGTGIGDTEAFF. The whole variable domain, filled in from reference TRBV28 and TRBJ1-1, reads DVKVTQSSRYLVKRTGEKVFLECVQDMDHENMFWYRQDPGLGLRLIYFSYDVKMKEKGDIPEGYSVSREKKERFSLILESASTNQTSMYLCASSLLTGTGIGDTEAFFGQGTRLTVV.

This clone was observed a few times. The chain is built from TRBV28 and TRBJ2-2, with D hard to call. The CDR3 sequence is 16 residues long. The ends were cut back, 2 bases at V and 0 bases at J, with 10 bases in the middle. Germline V CDR1 and CDR2: MDHEN, SYDVKM. The CDR3 is CASSLLRFANTGELFF. The CDR3, as DNA: TGTGCCAGCAGTTTACTCAGGTTCGCGAACACCGGGGAGCTGTTTTTT.

This clone has just one count. The chain is built from TRBV6-5 and TRBJ2-5, with D maybe TRBD1 (6 bases). The J call may not be correct, given that the DNA end is closer to TRBJ2-7. Germline-derived CDR1 and CDR2 are MNHEY and SVGAGI. There are 14 residues in the CDR3. The CDR3 reads CASSTTGFAYEQYF. CDR3 coding DNA: TGTGCCAGCAGTACTACAGGGTTCGCCTACGAGCAGTACTTC.

The chain carries TRBV7-9 and TRBJ1-1; D remains ambiguous. Trimming pared 5 bases from V and 4 bases from J, leaving 8 bases between. This CDR3 comprises 12 residues. In germline, CDR1 is SEHNR, CDR2 FQNEAQ (reference sequence). CDR3 residues: CASSTHTTEAFF. The DNA of the CDR3 is TGTGCCAGCAGCACCCACACCACTGAAGCTTTCTTT.

The chain has TRBV6-1 and TRBJ2-4; weak D call: TRBD2 (6 bases). Germline V gives CDR1 MNHNS, CDR2 SASEGT. The CDR3 sequence is 14 residues long. Trimming pared 1 base from V and 9 bases from J, leaving 13 bases between. The CDR3 DNA is TGTGCCAGCAGTGAAGTCGGGGGAGTGAGCATTCAGTACTTC. Its protein product is CASSEVGGVSIQYF.

DNA for the CDR3: TGTGCCAGCAGCGTCACGGTGAGCGGGGGCCTCATATACAATGAGCAGTTCTTC. Its translation is CASSVTVSGGLIYNEQFF. The rearrangement links TRBV9 to TRBJ2-1; 8 nucleotides align to TRBD2. V lost 2 bases to trimming and J lost 4 bases; unmatched junction nucleotides: 14. This CDR3 has 18 residues. The germline V gene has CDR1 SGDLS and CDR2 YYNGEE. The variable domain in full, with the rest retrieved from reference TRBV9 and TRBJ2-1, is DSGVTQTPKHLITATGQRVTLRCSPRSGDLSVYWYQQSLDQGLQFLIQYYNGEERAKGNILERFSAQQFPDLHSELNLSSLELGDSALYFCASSVTVSGGLIYNEQFFGPGTRLTVL.

This clone has just a few counts. The chain is built from TRBV14 and TRBJ1-1; D ambiguous. The CDR3 covers 11 residues. V was clipped by 3 bases and J by 11 bases, with 10 bases between them. Per germline, CDR1 SGHDN and CDR2 FVKESK. In DNA form, the CDR3 reads TGTGCCAGCAGCCAGAGGGCCGTGGCTTTCTTT. This gives the protein CASSQRAVAFF.

The CDR3 here is CASRASGATQYF. In DNA, the CDR3 is TGTGCCAGCAGGGCTAGCGGGGCTACGCAGTATTTT. V usage is TRBV6-5 and J usage is TRBJ2-3; 9 bases are a match to TRBD2. The CDR3 is 12 residues long. With 6 bases clipped from V and 8 bases from J, the junction kept 3 bases outside the gene matches. In germline, CDR1 is MNHEY, CDR2 SVGAGI.

This chain joins TRBV19 and TRBJ1-2; D is perhaps TRBD1 (5 bases). The germline V gene encodes CDR1 LNHDA and CDR2 SQIVND (reference sequence). This CDR3 region has 14 residues. Trimming removed 6 bases from V and 4 bases from J, with 15 bases in between. CDR3 DNA: TGTGCCAGTAGCGGACAAATCCTTGGCTATGGCTACACCTTC. It is translated as CASSGQILGYGYTF.

The J gene is TRBJ2-1, the V gene TRBV9; no definite D call. The CDR3 is 13 amino acids. Germline V lookup: CDR1 SGDLS, CDR2 YYNGEE. Trimming pared 4 bases from V and 15 bases from J, leaving 20 bases between. The CDR3 region has the DNA TGTGCCAGCAGCTTGGCTTCCGACGCCCCGGGGTTCTTC. Amino acid sequence: CASSLASDAPGFF.

V gene TRBV18 combines with J gene TRBJ2-7; TRBD2 is a possible D gene (5 bases). Between the trimmed V and J ends, which lost 4 bases and 3 bases, there was a span of 13 bases. CDR3 length equals 14 residues. The germline V gene has CDR1 KGHSH and CDR2 LQKENI. The CDR3 loop is CASSLSGRSYEQYF. Written as DNA, the CDR3 is TGTGCCAGCTCACTGAGCGGACGGAGCTACGAGCAGTACTTC.

V usage is TRBV5-1 and J usage is TRBJ2-1; the D gene is possibly TRBD2 (6 bases). The germline CDR1 and CDR2 sequences are SGHRS and YFSETQ. The CDR3 runs 20 residues. Trimming left V 4 bases short and J 4 bases short, with 30 bases between. The DNA of the CDR3 is TGCGCCAGCAGCCCGGGCCTCACCGAGGCCGCGGGGACCCTATACAATGAGCAGTTCTTC. Translated, it gives CASSPGLTEAAGTLYNEQFF.

This chain links TRBV28 with TRBJ1-4, with 11 bases fitting TRBD1. CDR3 length: 14 amino acids. The V and J ends lost 6 bases and 3 bases, in that order; junction bases with no gene match: 0. Germline-derived CDR1 and CDR2 are MDHEN and SYDVKM. CDR3 sequence reads: CASRGQGANEKLFF. CDR3 coding DNA: TGTGCCAGCAGGGGACAGGGGGCTAATGAAAAACTGTTTTTT. The full variable domain, its missing parts supplied by reference TRBV28 and TRBJ1-4, is DVKVTQSSRYLVKRTGEKVFLECVQDMDHENMFWYRQDPGLGLRLIYFSYDVKMKEKGDIPEGYSVSREKKERFSLILESASTNQTSMYLCASRGQGANEKLFFGSGTQLSVL.

V gene TRBV5-1 combines with J gene TRBJ2-1, with D perhaps TRBD2 (6 bases). The CDR3 length is 15 residues. The V gene's germline CDR1 is SGHRS and CDR2 YFSETQ. V gave up 5 bases and J gave up 5 bases, with 17 bases separating them. The CDR3 nucleotides are TGCGCCAGCAGAGGGGACTTAGACACCGACAATGAGCAGTTCTTC. Encoded protein: CASRGDLDTDNEQFF.

V and J are TRBV14 and TRBJ2-5; 11 positions agree with TRBD2. After removal of 3 bases from V and 8 bases from J, the junction contained 11 bases not matched to a gene. CDR1 and CDR2 from the germline V gene are SGHDN and FVKESK. This CDR3 is built from 16 residues. The CDR3: CASSQMGTSGTNTQYF. CDR3 nucleotides: TGTGCCAGCAGCCAGATGGGGACTAGCGGAACGAATACCCAGTACTTC.

The chain links TRBV4-1 to TRBJ1-2; TRBD1 might be the D (5 bases). The germline CDR1 and CDR2 sequences are MGHRA and YSYEKL. The CDR3 covers 16 residues. Deletions cut 4 bases from V and 3 bases from J, with 18 bases between. As DNA, the CDR3 is TGCGCCAGCAGCCCGCAGGGACTTGCAGGTTACTATGGCTACACCTTC. Amino acids: CASSPQGLAGYYGYTF.

The gene calls are TRBV6-1 and TRBJ2-7; possible D gene TRBD2, 5 bases. This CDR3 has 15 amino acids. The germline gives CDR1 MNHNS, CDR2 SASEGT. The ends were cut back, 8 bases at V and 0 bases at J, with 17 bases in the middle. CDR3 region: CASDRTGSVSYEQYF. Written as DNA, the CDR3 is TGTGCCAGCGACCGGACGGGATCAGTCTCCTACGAGCAGTACTTC.